The 3 T cell receptor beta chains below come from one sample, sequenced in a study of blood T cell repertoires in COVID-19. TCRdb's table, derived via immunoSEQ multiplex PCR, lists solely in-frame clones and lacks some. The sample shows roughly 120,000 clones, about 79% of them seen only once. The sequencing input was peripheral blood. These receptors were collected from a woman of 80 years or more with active or convalescent COVID-19.

The chain recombines TRBV5-1 with TRBJ2-7; TRBD1 agrees at 7 bases. V lost 5 bases and J lost 2; bases outside the gene matches: 4. Germline V gives CDR1 SGHRS, CDR2 YFSETQ. CDR3 length equals 13 residues. This CDR3 is CASRKGQTYEQYF. CDR3 nucleotides: TGCGCCAGCAGGAAGGGACAGACCTACGAGCAGTACTTC.

CDR3 bases: TGCGCCAGCAGCCGGGGCGGGGGGGCAAGTAATGAGCAGTTCTTC. Translating it yields CASSRGGGASNEQFF. This chain connects TRBV4-1 to TRBJ2-1; 9 positions agree with TRBD2. This CDR3 spans 15 amino acids. Germline V gene lookup returns CDR1 MGHRA and CDR2 YSYEKL. The trim removed 4 bases at V and 7 bases at J, leaving 8 bases unmatched.

The chain combines TRBV5-1 with TRBJ2-7; 15 bases match TRBD2. The ends lost 5 bases at V and 3 bases at J; junction bases unmatched: 9. Germline lookup yields CDR1 SGHRS and CDR2 YFSETQ. This CDR3 is built from 17 residues. Here the CDR3 DNA reads TGCGCCAGCAGTCCCGGGACTAGCGGGAGGTATATCTACGAGCAGTACTTC. Translation gives CASSPGTSGRYIYEQYF.